This TCR beta chain was captured in a study of shared clonotypes between healthy human individuals. For the study at large: CD4 naive and memory got three plates each, CD8 naive two, CD8 memory one.

This CDR3 contains 12 residues. Trimming stripped 7 bases from V and 0 bases from J, with 9 bases between. Germline assignment: CDR1 SQVTM and CDR2 ANQGSEA. Across several immunoSEQ plates, the genomic DNA of each subset was split evenly. The protocol was immunoSEQ multiplex PCR, while the TCRdb copy is restricted to in-frame clones and leaves out a portion. The table lists under 1,900,000 clones, 98% to 99% of them singletons. Sample: naive CD4+ T cells sorted from blood. Noted subset: CD45RA+ positively selected. This chain joins TRBV29-1 and TRBJ2-5; D uncertain. This sequence originates from a man aged 25-45 years in good health. The CDR3 protein is CSARVDQETQYF. The CDR3 region has the DNA TGCAGCGCCCGGGTGGACCAAGAGACCCAGTACTTC.